The rows below give T cell receptor beta chains drawn from one sample of a study of graft-versus-host responses after intestinal transplantation. The protocol was immunoSEQ multiplex PCR, while the TCRdb copy is restricted to in-frame clones and leaves out a portion. The data hold roughly 13,000 clones, with around two fifths observed a single time. Sequences were derived from alloreactive CD8+ T cells from a mixed lymphocyte reaction culture, sampled before intestinal transplant. Receptor source: a human patient who received an intestinal transplant. The conserved cysteine and the conserved F or W are not part of the CDR3 here. Fields, in order: D gene, V gene, CDR3 length, CDR3 protein. A D gene is named only where the DNA matches it firmly.

NA TRBV7-9 11 ASSLVRGTEAF
TRBD1 TRBV27 12 ASRSTGGLQPQH
NA TRBV30 10 AWSPLLGEQY
NA TRBV6-5 10 ASSWGGTEAF
TRBD2 TRBV7-2 14 ASSLVGSGSSYEQY
NA TRBV28 12 ASSLVGGYQPQH
TRBD2 TRBV27 12 ASTLAGAYNEQF
NA TRBV2 11 ASSDGKNTEAF
NA TRBV7-9 12 AIPRTASQETQY
TRBD1 TRBV7-8 15 ASSLPGQGPNTGELF
NA TRBV10-1 13 ASSESVGQVTEAF
TRBD1 TRBV5-4 12 ASSLYRGNTEAF
NA TRBV5-4 10 ASSGETGELF
NA TRBV28 13 ASSFPYTNTGELF
NA TRBV27 11 ASSSGLNNEQF
TRBD1 TRBV4-3 14 ASSPSRTGGNGELF
NA TRBV4-1 13 ASSQVFAGSTEAF
NA TRBV7-9 11 ASSLVSEETQY
TRBD2 TRBV11-2 14 ASSQTSGGTYNEQF
NA TRBV11-2 10 ASHSLSDTQY
NA TRBV15 11 ATSVDRPYEQY
NA TRBV6-5 10 ASTLDGRSQF
NA TRBV7-2 12 ASSLAPGSYEQY
NA TRBV4-3 14 ASSQDRSSYNSPLH
TRBD2 TRBV15 16 ATPPSTSGRQNTGELF
TRBD2 TRBV19 13 ASSIVLAVYNEQF
TRBD2 TRBV28 15 ASSSTREVPDTGELF
NA TRBV11-2 11 ASSATGVWGYT
NA TRBV10-3 10 AISGGGTEAF
NA TRBV6-1 12 ASSVGDSTYEQY
TRBD1 TRBV28 15 ASSLDRDRGHYYEQY
NA TRBV28 12 ASSLAGSNQPQH
NA TRBV9 11 ASSETGNQPQH
TRBD1 TRBV4-3 12 ASSLGTGAYEQY
NA TRBV6-1 13 ASSAADSRAYEQY
NA TRBV6-5 9 ASGGGGELF
NA TRBV6-1 11 ASSPGGGQPQH
TRBD2 TRBV10-1 13 ASSESVAGGYEQY
NA TRBV6-5 11 ASSYFQGYEQF
NA TRBV4-3 13 ASSQDWAPYNEQF
TRBD2 TRBV5-6 15 ASSLAVAGAHTDTQY
NA TRBV30 14 AWNLGTQGVTDTQY
NA TRBV4-3 13 ASSQDRGVGNTIY
NA TRBV5-4 12 ASSFGLGGTEAF
TRBD1 TRBV5-1 16 ASSILTGGGSAKNIQY
NA TRBV13 12 ASSLRQPQETQY
NA TRBV5-1 12 ASSLAGNGYEQY
TRBD2 TRBV29-1 14 SAEGLAGRSYNEQF
NA TRBV6-5 14 ASSSNSFPSFDGQF
NA TRBV19 12 ASSIGGDAETQY
NA TRBV6-1 12 ASRTRDINQPQH
TRBD2 TRBV29-1 13 SVELGLAGNYEQY
NA TRBV5-8 13 ASRGRGVAKNIQY
TRBD1 TRBV6-1 17 ASSEINRGYRISYNEQF